Each of the 21 T cell receptor beta chains below was sequenced from the same sample in a study of T cell clones after liver transplantation. Clones were sequenced by immunoSEQ multiplex PCR, and TCRdb holds only the in-frame ones, with some missing. The table has about 75,000 clones, more than 90% seen once; the top ten hold approximately 2.6%. The sequencing used CD4+ T cells from blood, collected before liver transplant. These receptors were obtained from a human donor who received a liver transplant.

This chain uses TRBV6-1 with TRBJ1-3; no definite D call. V dropped 3 bases and J dropped 0 bases, with 9 bases sitting between them. The CDR3 loop spans 15 amino acids. Looked up from germline, CDR1 is MNHNS and CDR2 is SASEGT. The CDR3 region has the DNA TGTGCCAGCAGTGATGGAGCGGCCTCTGGAAACACCATATATTTT. It is translated as CASSDGAASGNTIYF.

The rearrangement uses TRBV7-8 and TRBJ1-5, with TRBD1 identical over 7 bases. This CDR3 has 16 residues. The germline CDR1 and CDR2 sequences are SGHVS and FQNEAQ. The ends lost 5 bases at V and 1 base at J; junction bases unmatched: 8. The CDR3 here is CASSGPSTGSNQPQHF. The CDR3 DNA follows: TGTGCCAGCAGCGGACCATCGACAGGGAGCAATCAGCCCCAGCATTTT.

This clone was seen a single time. The chain combines TRBV6-1 with TRBJ2-7; 7 bases match TRBD2. This CDR3 region has 13 residues. In germline, CDR1 is MNHNS, CDR2 SASEGT. Trimming took 5 bases from V and 3 from J; bases not matched to a gene: 4. CDR3 residues: CASSLAASYEQYF. The CDR3 coding sequence is TGTGCCAGCAGTCTAGCGGCTAGCTACGAGCAGTACTTC.

The table lists this clone with a count of one. The chain carries TRBV5-4 and TRBJ1-2; tentative D call: TRBD1 (6 bases). CDR1 SGHNT and CDR2 YYREEE come from the germline V gene (reference sequence). There are 15 residues in the CDR3. V lost 2 bases to trimming and J lost 3 bases, with 14 bases between them. The CDR3 DNA reads as TGTGCCAGCAGCTTTACAGGGATGGAGTACTATGGCTACACCTTC. Amino acids: CASSFTGMEYYGYTF.

J is TRBJ1-1 and V is TRBV7-9; D remains unclear. Germline V CDR1 and CDR2: SEHNR, FQNEAQ (reference sequence). There are 12 residues in the CDR3. V lost 3 bases and J 2 bases, leaving 4 bases between the germline ends. The CDR3 loop is CASSFSNTEAFF. The DNA for the CDR3 is TGTGCCAGCAGCTTTTCAAACACTGAAGCTTTCTTT.

The chain joins TRBV5-8 to TRBJ2-2; 8 bases are a match to TRBD1. The V gene end was trimmed by 0 bases and the J gene end by 5 bases; junction bases not matched to a gene: 6. The CDR3 totals 16 residues. The germline V gene encodes CDR1 SGHTS and CDR2 YDEGEE. DNA for the CDR3: TGTGCCAGCAGCTTGGTTCAGGGGGCCTATACCGGGGAGCTGTTTTTT. Translation: CASSLVQGAYTGELFF.

In this sample, this clone turned up a few times. The J gene is TRBJ1-2, the V gene TRBV9, with 10 positions matching TRBD1. From germline, CDR1 is SGDLS and CDR2 YYNGEE. The CDR3 loop spans 17 amino acids. J was trimmed by 4 bases and V by 3 bases; bases with no gene match: 12. CDR3 amino acids: CASSGTGTGEGGYGYTF. Here the CDR3 DNA reads TGTGCCAGCAGCGGCACCGGGACAGGGGAAGGAGGCTATGGCTACACCTTC.

The rearrangement links TRBV15 to TRBJ1-1, with TRBD1 matching 11 bases. CDR1 is LNHNV and CDR2 is YYDKDF in the germline V gene (reference sequence). CDR3 size: 19 residues. J was trimmed by 0 bases and V by 0 bases; bases with no gene match: 9. The DNA for the CDR3 is TGTGCCACCAGCAGAGATGCTCGTTGGGACAGGGGGATGAACACTGAAGCTTTCTTT. Amino acids: CATSRDARWDRGMNTEAFF.

J is TRBJ1-2 and V is TRBV21-1. TRBV21-1 is labeled a pseudogene. CDR3 length equals 15 residues. In nucleotides, the CDR3 is TGTGCCAGCAGCAAACTGGAGGGCGGCCCCTATGGCTACACCTTC. Protein: CASSKLEGGPYGYTF.

J is TRBJ2-4 and V is TRBV18; tentative D call: TRBD2 (5 bases). This CDR3 contains 14 residues. CDR1 KGHSH and CDR2 LQKENI come from the germline V gene. V lost 3 bases and J 1 base, leaving 7 bases between the germline ends. DNA for the CDR3: TGTGCCAGCTCACCCGGGGTGGCCAAAAACATTCAGTACTTC. This codes for CASSPGVAKNIQYF.

The gene calls are TRBV5-1 and TRBJ2-5, with no clear D. Trimming stripped 0 bases from V and 2 bases from J, with 11 bases between. Germline CDR1 is SGHRS and CDR2 is YFSETQ. The CDR3 consists of 15 residues. The chain's CDR3 is CASSLARLSQETQYF. CDR3 DNA: TGCGCCAGCAGCTTGGCTAGGCTATCTCAAGAGACCCAGTACTTC.

The chain combines TRBV2 with TRBJ2-7, with 10 nucleotides matching TRBD2. Per the germline V gene, CDR1 is SNHLY and CDR2 is FYNNEI. This CDR3 region has 15 residues. Unmatched junction bases numbered 7, after V lost 2 bases and J lost 6 bases. The CDR3 loop reads CASSELLAGDSEQYF. CDR3 DNA sequence: TGTGCCAGCAGTGAACTTCTAGCGGGAGACAGCGAGCAGTACTTC. Combining the CDR3 with reference TRBV2 and TRBJ2-7 gives the whole variable domain EPEVTQTPSHQVTQMGQEVILRCVPISNHLYFYWYRQILGQKVEFLVSFYNNEISEKSEIFDDQFSVERPDGSNFTLKIRSTKLEDSAMYFCASSELLAGDSEQYFGPGTRLTVT.

The rearrangement joins TRBV9 to TRBJ2-7; 8 nucleotides agree with TRBD2. This CDR3 region has 15 residues. J lost 6 bases, V lost 3 bases, and 11 bases had no gene match. Per germline, CDR1 SGDLS and CDR2 YYNGEE. The CDR3 bases are TGTGCCAGCAGCGCCTTCGGGACTAGTACCATCGAGCAGTACTTC. This codes for CASSAFGTSTIEQYF.

J is TRBJ1-5 and V is TRBV6-1; 7 positions agree with TRBD1. The CDR3 has 14 amino acids. Germline CDR1 MNHNS, CDR2 SASEGT. V dropped 6 bases and J dropped 2; count of bases not matched to a gene: 4. The CDR3 region has the DNA TGTGCCAGCAGGGCTACAGGGGGCAATCAGCCCCAGCATTTT. Its protein product is CASRATGGNQPQHF.

This rearrangement joins TRBV19 to TRBJ2-7, with D uncertain. Looked up from germline, CDR1 is LNHDA and CDR2 is SQIVND (reference sequence). The CDR3 has 13 residues. The V gene lost 3 bases and the J gene lost 2 bases, with 8 bases spanning the gap. The CDR3 here is CASSIPGPYEQYF. The CDR3 nucleotides are TGTGCCAGTAGTATCCCCGGACCCTACGAGCAGTACTTC.

The rearrangement joins TRBV5-5 to TRBJ2-5; a weak D match, TRBD2 (7 bases). The CDR3 consists of 13 residues. CDR1 is SGHKS, CDR2 YYEKEE, per germline (reference sequence). V was trimmed by 7 bases and J by 4 bases, leaving 14 bases between them. The CDR3, as DNA: TGTGCCAGCGGACCCGGGGGGCCAGAGACCCAGTACTTC. Translated: CASGPGGPETQYF.

The chain recombines TRBV19 with TRBJ1-1; D is undetermined. This CDR3 spans 13 amino acids. Germline V gives CDR1 LNHDA, CDR2 SQIVND (reference sequence). V was trimmed by 0 bases and J by 7 bases, leaving 9 bases between them. The CDR3: CASSIDRGFEAFF. CDR3 in DNA: TGTGCCAGTAGTATAGATCGGGGATTTGAAGCTTTCTTT.

This clone was seen a single time. The chain carries TRBV18 and TRBJ1-2, with 7 bases aligning to TRBD1. The CDR3 consists of 14 residues. V dropped 6 bases and J dropped 8; count of bases not matched to a gene: 12. Germline V gene sequence: CDR1 KGHSH, CDR2 LQKENI. The CDR3 region has the DNA TGTGCCAGCTCGGACGGGGCAGGGGGGACCGGCTACACCTTC. Its translation is CASSDGAGGTGYTF. The full variable domain, with the rest looked up from reference TRBV18 and TRBJ1-2, is NAGVMQNPRHLVRRRGQEARLRCSPMKGHSHVYWYRQLPEEGLKFMVYLQKENIIDESGMPKERFSAEFPKEGPSILRIQQVVRGDSAAYFCASSDGAGGTGYTFGSGTRLTVV.

The sample holds a few counts of this clone. The chain is built from TRBV7-2 and TRBJ2-7; TRBD1 matches 9 bases. J lost 5 bases, V lost 5 bases, and 7 bases had no gene match. Germline CDR1 and CDR2: SGHTA and FQGNSA. This CDR3 has 14 residues. CDR3 DNA sequence: TGTGCCAGCAGCCCCCTCTGGACAGGGGACGAGCAGTACTTC. Its protein is CASSPLWTGDEQYF.

The V gene is TRBV7-6, the J gene TRBJ1-1; D is possibly TRBD1 (5 bases). Per the germline V gene, CDR1 is SGHVS and CDR2 is FNYEAQ. Trimming removed 2 bases from V and 3 bases from J, with 10 bases in between. The CDR3 runs 14 residues. The DNA of the CDR3 is TGTGCCAGCAGCTTAAGCACAGGCCACACTGAAGCTTTCTTT. Protein: CASSLSTGHTEAFF.

The chain couples TRBV6-5 to TRBJ2-7; a weak D match, TRBD1 (5 bases). Per germline, CDR1 MNHEY and CDR2 SVGAGI. This CDR3 contains 11 residues. The CDR3: CETTWGDEQYF. The CDR3 nucleotides are TGTGAGACAACATGGGGCGACGAGCAGTACTTC.